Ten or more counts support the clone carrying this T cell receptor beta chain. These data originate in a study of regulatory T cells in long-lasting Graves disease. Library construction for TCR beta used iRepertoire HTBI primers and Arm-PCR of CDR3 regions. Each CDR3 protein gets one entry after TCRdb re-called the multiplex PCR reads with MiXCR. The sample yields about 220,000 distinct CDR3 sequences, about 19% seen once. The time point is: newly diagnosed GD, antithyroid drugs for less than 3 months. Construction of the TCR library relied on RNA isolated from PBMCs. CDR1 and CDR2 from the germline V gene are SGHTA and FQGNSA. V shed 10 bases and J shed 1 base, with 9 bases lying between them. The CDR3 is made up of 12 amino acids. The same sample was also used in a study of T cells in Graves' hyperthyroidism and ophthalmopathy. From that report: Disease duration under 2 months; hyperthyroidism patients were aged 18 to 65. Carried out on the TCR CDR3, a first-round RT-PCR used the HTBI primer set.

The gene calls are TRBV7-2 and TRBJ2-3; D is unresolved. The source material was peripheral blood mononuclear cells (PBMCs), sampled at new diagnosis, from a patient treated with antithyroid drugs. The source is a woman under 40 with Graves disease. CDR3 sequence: CATSQGTDTQYF. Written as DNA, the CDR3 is TGTGCCACCTCTCAGGGCACAGATACGCAGTATTTT.